The entry below describes one T cell receptor (beta chain). The data derive from a study of blood T cell repertoires in COVID-19. This table comes from immunoSEQ multiplex PCR, and its TCRdb copy is limited to in-frame clones, with some not included. The table shows around 400,000 clones, with 87% occurring only once. Germline CDR1 and CDR2: KGHDR and SFDVKD. The CDR3 is 13 residues long. The V end lost 2 bases, the J end lost 8 bases, and 11 bases lay between the germline ends. This clonotype originated in a young woman with COVID-19, enrolled during active disease. Input material: peripheral blood. This sequence joins TRBV24-1 and TRBJ1-1; D is undetermined. DNA of the CDR3: TGTGCCACCAGTGATTCGCCGAATGAGGAAGCTTTCTTT. This encodes CATSDSPNEEAFF.